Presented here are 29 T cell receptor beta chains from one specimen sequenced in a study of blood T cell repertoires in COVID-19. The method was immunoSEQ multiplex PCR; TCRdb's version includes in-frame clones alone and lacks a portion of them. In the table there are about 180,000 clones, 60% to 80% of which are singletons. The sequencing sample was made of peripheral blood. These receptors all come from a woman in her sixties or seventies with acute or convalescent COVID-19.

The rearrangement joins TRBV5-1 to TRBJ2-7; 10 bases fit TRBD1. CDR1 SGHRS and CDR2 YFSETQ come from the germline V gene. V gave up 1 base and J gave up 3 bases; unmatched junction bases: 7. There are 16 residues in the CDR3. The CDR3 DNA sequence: TGCGCCAGCAGCTTGTTTCCCGGGACAGGGGTCTACGAGCAGTACTTC. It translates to CASSLFPGTGVYEQYF.

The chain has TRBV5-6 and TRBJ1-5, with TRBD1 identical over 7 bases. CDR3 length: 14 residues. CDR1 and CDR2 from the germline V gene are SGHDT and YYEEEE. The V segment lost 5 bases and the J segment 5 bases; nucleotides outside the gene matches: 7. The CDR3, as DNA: TGTGCCAGCAGTTCCCGACAGGGCTATCAGCCCCAGCATTTT. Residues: CASSSRQGYQPQHF.

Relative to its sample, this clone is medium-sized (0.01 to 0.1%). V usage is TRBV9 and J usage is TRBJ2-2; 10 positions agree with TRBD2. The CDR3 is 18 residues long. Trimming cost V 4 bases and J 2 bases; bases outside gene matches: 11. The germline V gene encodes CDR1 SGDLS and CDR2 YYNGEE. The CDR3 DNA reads TGTGCCAGCAGCTCACCTTCTACTAGCGGGATAAACACCGGGGAGCTGTTTTTT. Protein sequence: CASSSPSTSGINTGELFF.

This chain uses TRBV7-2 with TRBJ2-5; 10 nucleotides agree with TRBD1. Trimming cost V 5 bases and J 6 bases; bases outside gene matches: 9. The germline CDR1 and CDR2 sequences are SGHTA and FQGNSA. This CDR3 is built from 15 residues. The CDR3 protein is CASSQALGQGKTQYF. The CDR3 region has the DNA TGTGCCAGCAGCCAGGCTCTGGGACAGGGGAAGACCCAGTACTTC.

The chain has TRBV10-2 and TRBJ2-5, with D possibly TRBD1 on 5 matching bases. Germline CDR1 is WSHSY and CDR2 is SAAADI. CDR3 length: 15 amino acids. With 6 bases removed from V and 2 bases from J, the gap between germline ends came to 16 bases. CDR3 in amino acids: CASRDSRRAQETQYF. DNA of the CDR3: TGCGCCAGCAGAGACAGCCGCCGGGCTCAAGAGACCCAGTACTTC.

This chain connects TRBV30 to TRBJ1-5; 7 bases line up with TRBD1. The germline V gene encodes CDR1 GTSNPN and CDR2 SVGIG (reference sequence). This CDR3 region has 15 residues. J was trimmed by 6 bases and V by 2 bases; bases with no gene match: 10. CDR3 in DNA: TGTGCCTGGAGTACGGGTGGACAGGTTGGTCAGCCCCAGCATTTT. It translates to CAWSTGGQVGQPQHF. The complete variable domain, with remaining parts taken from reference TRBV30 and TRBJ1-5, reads SQTIHQWPATLVQPVGSPLSLECTVEGTSNPNLYWYRQAAGRGLQLLFYSVGIGQISSEVPQNLSASRPQDRQFILSSKKLLLSDSGFYLCAWSTGGQVGQPQHFGDGTRLSIL.

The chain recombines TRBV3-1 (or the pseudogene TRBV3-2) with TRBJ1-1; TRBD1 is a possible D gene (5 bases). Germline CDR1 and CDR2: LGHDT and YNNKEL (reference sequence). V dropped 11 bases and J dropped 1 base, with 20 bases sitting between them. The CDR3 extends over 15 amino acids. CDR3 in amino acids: CACQRGTGTNTEAFF. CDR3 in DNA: TGTGCCTGCCAAAGGGGTACAGGCACGAACACTGAAGCTTTCTTT.

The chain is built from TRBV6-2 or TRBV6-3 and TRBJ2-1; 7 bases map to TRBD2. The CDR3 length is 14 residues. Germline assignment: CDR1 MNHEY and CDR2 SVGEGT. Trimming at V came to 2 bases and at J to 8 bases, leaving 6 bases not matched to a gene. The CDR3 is CASSYGTGGDEQFF. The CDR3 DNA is TGTGCCAGCAGTTACGGCACTGGGGGGGATGAGCAGTTCTTC.

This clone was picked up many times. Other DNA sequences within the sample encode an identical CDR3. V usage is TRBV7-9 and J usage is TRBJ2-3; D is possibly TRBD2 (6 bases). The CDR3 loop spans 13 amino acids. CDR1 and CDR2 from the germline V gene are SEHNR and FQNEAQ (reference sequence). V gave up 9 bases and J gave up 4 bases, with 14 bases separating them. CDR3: CASSPRGPDTQYF. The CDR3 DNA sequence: TGTGCCAGTTCTCCGCGGGGTCCAGATACGCAGTATTTT.

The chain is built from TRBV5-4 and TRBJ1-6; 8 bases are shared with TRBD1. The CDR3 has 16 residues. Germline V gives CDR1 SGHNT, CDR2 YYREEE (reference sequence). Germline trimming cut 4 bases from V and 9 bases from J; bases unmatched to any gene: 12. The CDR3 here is CASSRVGQGAISPLHF. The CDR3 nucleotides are TGTGCCAGCAGCCGTGTCGGACAGGGAGCAATTTCACCCCTCCACTTT.

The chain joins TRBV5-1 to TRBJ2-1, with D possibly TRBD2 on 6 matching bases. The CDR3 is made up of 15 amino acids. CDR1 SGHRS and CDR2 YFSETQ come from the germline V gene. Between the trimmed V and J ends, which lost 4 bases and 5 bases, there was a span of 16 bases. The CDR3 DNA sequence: TGCGCCAGCAGCCCGAGCTTATGGGGGGACAATGAGCAGTTCTTC. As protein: CASSPSLWGDNEQFF.

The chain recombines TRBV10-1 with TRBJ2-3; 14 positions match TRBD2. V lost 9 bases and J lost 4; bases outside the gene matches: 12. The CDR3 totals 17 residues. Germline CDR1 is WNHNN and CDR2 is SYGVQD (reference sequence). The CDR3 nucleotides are TGCGCCAGTTCGGGACTAGCGGGAGTTAAGGTTCCAGATACGCAGTATTTT. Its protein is CASSGLAGVKVPDTQYF.

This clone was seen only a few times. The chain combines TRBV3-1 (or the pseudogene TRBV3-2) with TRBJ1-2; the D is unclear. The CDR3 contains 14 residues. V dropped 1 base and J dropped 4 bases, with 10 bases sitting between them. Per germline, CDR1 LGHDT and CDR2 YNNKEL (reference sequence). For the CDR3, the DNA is TGTGCCAGCAGCCAAGGGATCGGGAGCTATGGCTACACCTTC. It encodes CASSQGIGSYGYTF.

The CDR3 DNA is TGCGCCAGCAGCCAGGCAACCGGGGGCTCTGGGGCCAACGTCCTGACTTTC. Translation: CASSQATGGSGANVLTF. The rearrangement links TRBV4-1 to TRBJ2-6; a weak D match, TRBD2 (6 bases). The ends were cut back, 3 bases at V and 0 bases at J, with 12 bases in the middle. CDR1 and CDR2 (germline): MGHRA, YSYEKL. The CDR3 is 17 residues long.

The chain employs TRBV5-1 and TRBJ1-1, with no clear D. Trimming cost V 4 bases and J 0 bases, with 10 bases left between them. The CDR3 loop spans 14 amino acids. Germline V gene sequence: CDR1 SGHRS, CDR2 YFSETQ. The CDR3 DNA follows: TGCGCCAGCAGCCAAGAACATGTGAACACTGAAGCTTTCTTT. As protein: CASSQEHVNTEAFF.

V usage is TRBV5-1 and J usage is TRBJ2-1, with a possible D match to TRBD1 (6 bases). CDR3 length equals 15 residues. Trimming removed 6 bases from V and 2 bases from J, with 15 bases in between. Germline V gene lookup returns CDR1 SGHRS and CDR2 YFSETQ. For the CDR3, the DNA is TGCGCCAGCAATTCTTGGACAGAGGCCTACAATGAGCAGTTCTTC. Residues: CASNSWTEAYNEQFF.

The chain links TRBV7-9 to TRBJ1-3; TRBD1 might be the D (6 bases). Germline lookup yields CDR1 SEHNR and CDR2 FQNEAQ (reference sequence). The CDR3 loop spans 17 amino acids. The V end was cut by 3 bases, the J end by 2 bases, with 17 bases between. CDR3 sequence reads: CASSFMGGAKAGNTIYF. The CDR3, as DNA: TGTGCCAGCAGCTTCATGGGGGGGGCTAAGGCTGGAAACACCATATATTTT.

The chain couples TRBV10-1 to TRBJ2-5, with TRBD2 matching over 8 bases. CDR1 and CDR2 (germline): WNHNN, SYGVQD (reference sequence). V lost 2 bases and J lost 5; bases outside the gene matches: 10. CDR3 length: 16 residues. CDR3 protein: CASSETSGRVWETQYF. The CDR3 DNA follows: TGCGCCAGCAGTGAGACCAGCGGGAGAGTATGGGAGACCCAGTACTTC.

The DNA of the CDR3 is TGTGCCAGCAGGAAGAACTCGGTCACAGATACGCAGTATTTT. It encodes CASRKNSVTDTQYF. The chain links TRBV14 to TRBJ2-3; D is ambiguous. This CDR3 has 14 amino acids. Germline V lookup: CDR1 SGHDN, CDR2 FVKESK. Trimming shortened V by 6 bases and J by 2 bases, and 12 bases separated the two germline ends.

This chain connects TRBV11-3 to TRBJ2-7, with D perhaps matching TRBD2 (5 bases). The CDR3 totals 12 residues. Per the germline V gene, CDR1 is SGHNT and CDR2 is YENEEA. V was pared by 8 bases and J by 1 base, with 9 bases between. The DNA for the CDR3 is TGTGCCAGCTATCGGGATTCCTACGAGCAGTACTTC. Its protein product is CASYRDSYEQYF.

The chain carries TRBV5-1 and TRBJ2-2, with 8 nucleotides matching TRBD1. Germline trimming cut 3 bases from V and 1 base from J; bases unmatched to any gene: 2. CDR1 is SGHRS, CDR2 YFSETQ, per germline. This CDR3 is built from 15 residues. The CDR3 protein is CASSSGTGNTGELFF. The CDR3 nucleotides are TGCGCCAGCAGCTCCGGGACAGGGAACACCGGGGAGCTGTTTTTT.

The chain's CDR3 is CASSQFTSGSTDTQYF. The CDR3 DNA reads TGTGCCAGCAGCCAATTTACTAGCGGGAGCACAGATACGCAGTATTTT. The rearrangement joins TRBV7-9 to TRBJ2-3, with 9 bases lining up with TRBD2. The CDR3 is 16 amino acids. Germline V lookup: CDR1 SEHNR, CDR2 FQNEAQ (reference sequence). Germline trimming cut 5 bases from V and 0 bases from J; bases unmatched to any gene: 6.

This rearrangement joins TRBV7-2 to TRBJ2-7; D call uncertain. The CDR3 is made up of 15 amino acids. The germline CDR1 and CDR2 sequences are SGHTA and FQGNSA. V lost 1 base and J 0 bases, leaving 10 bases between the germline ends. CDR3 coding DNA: TGTGCCAGCAGCTTAGTGGGCCGAAGCTCCTACGAGCAGTACTTC. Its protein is CASSLVGRSSYEQYF.

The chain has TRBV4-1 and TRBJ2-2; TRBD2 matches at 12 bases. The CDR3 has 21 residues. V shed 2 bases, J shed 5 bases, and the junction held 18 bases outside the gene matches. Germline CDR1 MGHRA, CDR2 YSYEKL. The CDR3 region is CASSQHGLAGTPRTNTGELFF. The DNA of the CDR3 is TGCGCCAGCAGCCAACACGGACTAGCGGGGACACCAAGGACAAATACCGGGGAGCTGTTTTTT.

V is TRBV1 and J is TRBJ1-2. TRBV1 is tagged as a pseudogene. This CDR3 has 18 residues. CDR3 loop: CTSSQDSHPATGGYGYTF. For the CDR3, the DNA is TGCACCAGCAGCCAAGATTCCCACCCGGCGACGGGGGGCTATGGCTACACCTTC.

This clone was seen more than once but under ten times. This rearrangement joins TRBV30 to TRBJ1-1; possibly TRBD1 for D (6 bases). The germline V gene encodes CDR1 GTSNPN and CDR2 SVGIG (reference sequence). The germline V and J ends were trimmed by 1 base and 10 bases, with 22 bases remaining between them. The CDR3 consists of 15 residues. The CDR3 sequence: CAWSGPIGGPQGAFF. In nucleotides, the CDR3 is TGTGCCTGGAGTGGCCCTATCGGGGGGCCCCAGGGAGCTTTCTTT.

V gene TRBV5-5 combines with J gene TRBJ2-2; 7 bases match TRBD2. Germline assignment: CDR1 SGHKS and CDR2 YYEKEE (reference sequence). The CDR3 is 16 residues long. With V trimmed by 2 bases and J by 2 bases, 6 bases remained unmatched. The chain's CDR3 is CASSFRLASNTGELFF. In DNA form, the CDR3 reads TGTGCCAGCAGCTTTAGACTAGCATCTAACACCGGGGAGCTGTTTTTT. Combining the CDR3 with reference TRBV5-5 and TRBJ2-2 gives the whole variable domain DAGVTQSPTHLIKTRGQQVTLRCSPISGHKSVSWYQQVLGQGPQFIFQYYEKEERGRGNFPDRFSARQFPNYSSELNVNALLLGDSALYLCASSFRLASNTGELFFGEGSRLTVL.

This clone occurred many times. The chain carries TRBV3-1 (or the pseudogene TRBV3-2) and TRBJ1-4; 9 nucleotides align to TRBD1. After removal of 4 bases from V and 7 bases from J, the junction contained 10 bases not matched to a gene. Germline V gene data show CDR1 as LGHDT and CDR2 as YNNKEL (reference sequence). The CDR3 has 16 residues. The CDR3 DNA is TGTGCCAGCAGCCCTAGGACAGGGGCTGTTAGTGAAAAACTGTTTTTT. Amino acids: CASSPRTGAVSEKLFF.

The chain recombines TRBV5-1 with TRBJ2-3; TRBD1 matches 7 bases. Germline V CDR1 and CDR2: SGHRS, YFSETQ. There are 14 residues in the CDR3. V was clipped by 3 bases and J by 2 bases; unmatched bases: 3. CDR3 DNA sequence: TGCGCCAGCAGCTCGGGACAGAACACAGATACGCAGTATTTT. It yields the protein CASSSGQNTDTQYF. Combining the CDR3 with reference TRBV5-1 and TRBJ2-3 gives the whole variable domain KAGVTQTPRYLIKTRGQQVTLSCSPISGHRSVSWYQQTPGQGLQFLFEYFSETQRNKGNFPGRFSGRQFSNSRSEMNVSTLELGDSALYLCASSSGQNTDTQYFGPGTRLTVL.